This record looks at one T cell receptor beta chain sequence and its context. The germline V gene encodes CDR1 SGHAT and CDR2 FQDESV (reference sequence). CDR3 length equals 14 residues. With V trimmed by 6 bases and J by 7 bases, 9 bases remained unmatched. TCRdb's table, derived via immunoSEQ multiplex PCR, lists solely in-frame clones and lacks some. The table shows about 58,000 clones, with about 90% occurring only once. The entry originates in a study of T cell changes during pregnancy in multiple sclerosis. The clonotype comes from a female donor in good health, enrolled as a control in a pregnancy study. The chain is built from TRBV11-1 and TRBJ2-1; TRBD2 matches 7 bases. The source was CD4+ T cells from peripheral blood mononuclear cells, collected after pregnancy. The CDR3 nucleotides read TGTGCCAGCAGTCTTGGACTAGACAGTAATGAGCAGTTCTTC. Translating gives CASSLGLDSNEQFF.